The rows below give T cell receptor beta chains drawn from one sample of a study of blood T cell repertoires in COVID-19. The protocol was immunoSEQ multiplex PCR, while the TCRdb copy is restricted to in-frame clones and leaves out a portion. The table lists about 76,000 clones, more than 80% of them singletons. Sequenced input: peripheral blood. These receptors came from a woman between 55 and 75 years old with acute or convalescent COVID-19. CDR3s include the opening cysteine and the closing phenylalanine or tryptophan. A D gene is named only where the DNA matches it firmly. Clone size, where shown, is once, few, many, or a class for clones that have expanded.

clone_size: .; v_call: TRBV7-2; d_call: TRBD1; j_call: TRBJ1-1; cdr3_aa: CASSFGTGGTEAFF; cdr3_nt: TGTGCCAGCAGCTTTGGGACAGGGGGGACTGAAGCTTTCTTT
clone_size: .; v_call: TRBV28; d_call: .; j_call: TRBJ2-7; cdr3_aa: CASSFRGRSGIYEQYF; cdr3_nt: TGTGCCAGCAGTTTCCGAGGGCGGTCGGGGATTTACGAGCAGTACTTC
clone_size: .; v_call: TRBV11-3; d_call: TRBD1; j_call: TRBJ2-5; cdr3_aa: CASSPRQGTGETQYF; cdr3_nt: TGTGCCAGCAGCCCTAGACAGGGGACGGGAGAGACCCAGTACTTC
clone_size: .; v_call: TRBV19; d_call: TRBD1; j_call: TRBJ1-2; cdr3_aa: CASSAPPGQGAYGYTF; cdr3_nt: TGTGCCAGTAGTGCCCCCCCAGGACAGGGAGCCTATGGCTACACCTTC
clone_size: once; v_call: TRBV6-2/TRBV6-3; d_call: TRBD2; j_call: TRBJ2-3; cdr3_aa: CASSQGLATDTQYF; cdr3_nt: TGTGCCAGCAGTCAGGGACTAGCGACGGATACGCAGTATTTT
clone_size: .; v_call: TRBV6-5; d_call: TRBD1; j_call: TRBJ1-1; cdr3_aa: CASSSIQGKNTEAFF; cdr3_nt: TGTGCCAGCAGTTCCATACAGGGGAAGAACACTGAAGCTTTCTTT
clone_size: .; v_call: TRBV19; d_call: .; j_call: TRBJ1-5; cdr3_aa: CASTNTGLRTYGTQPQHF; cdr3_nt: TGTGCCAGTACCAATACAGGCCTCCGAACCTACGGGACACAGCCCCAGCATTTT
clone_size: .; v_call: TRBV30; d_call: .; j_call: TRBJ1-4; cdr3_aa: CAWSVIPSNEKLFF; cdr3_nt: TGTGCCTGGAGTGTAATTCCCTCGAATGAAAAACTGTTTTTT
clone_size: .; v_call: TRBV4-1; d_call: .; j_call: TRBJ2-6; cdr3_aa: CASSQDLGGMPNSGANVLTF; cdr3_nt: TGCGCCAGCAGCCAAGATTTAGGCGGGATGCCCAACTCTGGGGCCAACGTCCTGACTTTC
clone_size: .; v_call: TRBV30; d_call: .; j_call: TRBJ1-2; cdr3_aa: CAWSVSNYGYTF; cdr3_nt: TGTGCCTGGAGTGTTAGTAACTATGGCTACACCTTC
clone_size: .; v_call: TRBV29-1; d_call: TRBD1; j_call: TRBJ2-1; cdr3_aa: CSGKDRGEYNEQFF; cdr3_nt: TGCAGCGGAAAAGACAGGGGAGAATACAATGAGCAGTTCTTC
clone_size: .; v_call: TRBV12-3/TRBV12-4; d_call: .; j_call: TRBJ1-1; cdr3_aa: CASSLSGSEAFF; cdr3_nt: TGTGCCAGCAGTTTAAGTGGCTCTGAAGCTTTCTTT
clone_size: once; v_call: TRBV5-6; d_call: .; j_call: TRBJ2-1; cdr3_aa: CASSYFRGRVSYNEQFF; cdr3_nt: TGTGCCAGCAGCTACTTCCGGGGAAGGGTCTCCTACAATGAGCAGTTCTTC
clone_size: .; v_call: TRBV24-1; d_call: TRBD1; j_call: TRBJ1-1; cdr3_aa: CATSGEGQGNTEAFF; cdr3_nt: TGTGCCACCAGTGGGGAGGGACAGGGAAACACTGAAGCTTTCTTT
clone_size: .; v_call: TRBV3-1/TRBV3-2; d_call: .; j_call: TRBJ1-6; cdr3_aa: CASSRRTEDSPLHF; cdr3_nt: TGTGCCAGCAGCCGTCGCACCGAGGATTCACCCCTCCACTTT
clone_size: .; v_call: TRBV19; d_call: TRBD2; j_call: TRBJ2-1; cdr3_aa: CASRSGAGGPPRQFF; cdr3_nt: TGTGCCAGTAGGTCAGGAGCGGGGGGTCCACCCCGGCAGTTCTTC
clone_size: few; v_call: TRBV5-1; d_call: TRBD1; j_call: TRBJ1-2; cdr3_aa: CASSFDRVISGYTF; cdr3_nt: TGCGCCAGCAGCTTTGACAGGGTAATATCTGGCTACACCTTC
clone_size: .; v_call: TRBV4-1; d_call: TRBD1; j_call: TRBJ1-2; cdr3_aa: CASSQDKGANYGYTF; cdr3_nt: TGCGCCAGCAGCCAAGATAAGGGGGCAAACTATGGCTACACCTTC
clone_size: .; v_call: TRBV14; d_call: TRBD1; j_call: TRBJ2-5; cdr3_aa: CASRRQGSQETQYF; cdr3_nt: TGTGCCAGCAGACGACAGGGAAGTCAAGAGACCCAGTACTTC
clone_size: .; v_call: TRBV27; d_call: TRBD1; j_call: TRBJ2-3; cdr3_aa: CASSSSPGQGTDTQYF; cdr3_nt: TGTGCCAGCAGTTCCTCACCGGGACAGGGCACAGATACGCAGTATTTT
clone_size: .; v_call: TRBV6-1; d_call: TRBD2; j_call: TRBJ2-1; cdr3_aa: CASSDPGLAGPLLEQFF; cdr3_nt: TGTGCCAGCAGTGATCCCGGACTAGCGGGGCCGCTACTCGAGCAGTTCTTC
clone_size: few; v_call: TRBV6-2/TRBV6-3; d_call: .; j_call: TRBJ2-3; cdr3_aa: CASSSYRGTDTQYF; cdr3_nt: TGTGCCAGCAGTTCGTACCGAGGCACAGATACGCAGTATTTT
clone_size: .; v_call: TRBV7-9; d_call: TRBD1; j_call: TRBJ1-2; cdr3_aa: CASSSDRGLSLYGYTF; cdr3_nt: TGTGCCAGCAGCTCGGACAGGGGGCTTTCTCTCTATGGCTACACCTTC
clone_size: .; v_call: TRBV5-6; d_call: .; j_call: TRBJ1-2; cdr3_aa: CASESQGFYGYTF; cdr3_nt: TGTGCCAGCGAATCGCAGGGATTCTATGGCTACACCTTC
clone_size: .; v_call: TRBV28; d_call: .; j_call: TRBJ1-2; cdr3_aa: CASSDPSPDYYGYTF; cdr3_nt: TGTGCCAGCAGTGATCCCAGTCCGGACTATTATGGCTACACCTTC
clone_size: once; v_call: TRBV5-8; d_call: TRBD2; j_call: TRBJ2-4; cdr3_aa: CASSFPLAGGLYF; cdr3_nt: TGTGCCAGCAGCTTTCCACTAGCGGGGGGGCTATACTTC
clone_size: .; v_call: TRBV3-1/TRBV3-2; d_call: .; j_call: TRBJ2-3; cdr3_aa: CASSQPLPPDTQYF; cdr3_nt: TGTGCCAGCAGCCAACCCCTACCCCCAGATACGCAGTATTTT
clone_size: .; v_call: TRBV6-5; d_call: .; j_call: TRBJ1-1; cdr3_aa: CASTGRGGAFF; cdr3_nt: TGTGCCAGCACTGGGAGGGGAGGAGCTTTCTTT
clone_size: .; v_call: TRBV7-2; d_call: TRBD1; j_call: TRBJ1-1; cdr3_aa: CASSLVRGRNTEAFF; cdr3_nt: TGTGCCAGCAGCTTAGTCAGGGGGCGGAACACTGAAGCTTTCTTT
clone_size: few; v_call: TRBV3-1/TRBV3-2; d_call: .; j_call: TRBJ2-7; cdr3_aa: CASSHSGPYEQYF; cdr3_nt: TGTGCCAGCAGCCACAGCGGTCCCTACGAGCAGTACTTC
clone_size: few; v_call: TRBV2; d_call: .; j_call: TRBJ1-5; cdr3_aa: CASNRGNQPQHF; cdr3_nt: TGTGCCAGCAATCGGGGCAATCAGCCCCAGCATTTT
clone_size: .; v_call: TRBV24-1; d_call: TRBD2; j_call: TRBJ2-1; cdr3_aa: CATSAEGGVNEQFF; cdr3_nt: TGTGCCACCAGTGCCGAGGGAGGGGTCAATGAGCAGTTCTTC
clone_size: .; v_call: TRBV6-4; d_call: .; j_call: TRBJ2-1; cdr3_aa: CATNGMWTVVLGNEQFF; cdr3_nt: TGTGCCACCAACGGGATGTGGACTGTCGTACTAGGCAATGAGCAGTTCTTC
clone_size: .; v_call: TRBV5-1; d_call: TRBD1; j_call: TRBJ1-2; cdr3_aa: CASRDGQGSSYGYTF; cdr3_nt: TGCGCCAGCAGAGACGGACAGGGGAGTAGCTATGGCTACACCTTC
clone_size: .; v_call: TRBV4-1; d_call: TRBD2; j_call: TRBJ2-1; cdr3_aa: CASSLTLAGGLYNEQFF; cdr3_nt: TGCGCCAGCAGCCTTACACTAGCGGGGGGCCTCTACAATGAGCAGTTCTTC
clone_size: .; v_call: TRBV7-2; d_call: TRBD1; j_call: TRBJ2-7; cdr3_aa: CASSSSRTGYNEQYF; cdr3_nt: TGTGCCAGCAGCTCCTCCAGGACAGGGTACAACGAGCAGTACTTC
clone_size: .; v_call: TRBV28; d_call: TRBD1; j_call: TRBJ2-2; cdr3_aa: CASSSGTANTGELFF; cdr3_nt: TGTGCCAGCAGTTCGGGGACAGCGAACACCGGGGAGCTGTTTTTT
clone_size: .; v_call: TRBV5-1; d_call: TRBD1; j_call: TRBJ2-3; cdr3_aa: CASRWTGTSTDTQYF; cdr3_nt: TGCGCCAGCAGATGGACAGGGACTAGCACAGATACGCAGTATTTT
clone_size: once; v_call: TRBV2; d_call: TRBD1; j_call: TRBJ1-1; cdr3_aa: CASTFTDRGEAFF; cdr3_nt: TGTGCCAGCACCTTTACCGACAGGGGGGAAGCTTTCTTT
clone_size: .; v_call: TRBV5-6; d_call: TRBD1; j_call: TRBJ2-5; cdr3_aa: CASSSQGQETQYF; cdr3_nt: TGTGCCAGCAGCTCACAGGGGCAGGAGACCCAGTACTTC
clone_size: .; v_call: TRBV24-1; d_call: TRBD1; j_call: TRBJ1-4; cdr3_aa: CATSDATGAEGEKLFF; cdr3_nt: TGTGCCACCAGTGATGCGACAGGGGCTGAGGGTGAAAAACTGTTTTTT
clone_size: .; v_call: TRBV4-3; d_call: TRBD1; j_call: TRBJ2-1; cdr3_aa: CASSQDAEGQVGNNEQFF; cdr3_nt: TGCGCCAGCAGCCAAGACGCGGAGGGACAGGTGGGGAACAATGAGCAGTTCTTC
clone_size: .; v_call: TRBV5-1; d_call: TRBD2; j_call: TRBJ2-5; cdr3_aa: CARSLSGPRLAGGYQETQYF; cdr3_nt: TGCGCCCGCAGCTTGTCCGGGCCGAGACTAGCGGGGGGGTACCAAGAGACCCAGTACTTC
clone_size: .; v_call: TRBV29-1; d_call: TRBD1; j_call: TRBJ2-1; cdr3_aa: CSVEVMDRGLWNEQFF; cdr3_nt: TGCAGCGTTGAAGTTATGGACAGGGGGCTTTGGAATGAGCAGTTCTTC
clone_size: .; v_call: TRBV4-1; d_call: .; j_call: TRBJ1-2; cdr3_aa: CASSQEGQGFYGYTF; cdr3_nt: TGCGCCAGCAGCCAAGAAGGGCAGGGCTTCTATGGCTACACCTTC
clone_size: few; v_call: TRBV5-6; d_call: TRBD2; j_call: TRBJ2-1; cdr3_aa: CASSYEPGGSYNEQFF; cdr3_nt: TGTGCCAGCAGCTATGAACCGGGGGGGTCCTACAATGAGCAGTTCTTC